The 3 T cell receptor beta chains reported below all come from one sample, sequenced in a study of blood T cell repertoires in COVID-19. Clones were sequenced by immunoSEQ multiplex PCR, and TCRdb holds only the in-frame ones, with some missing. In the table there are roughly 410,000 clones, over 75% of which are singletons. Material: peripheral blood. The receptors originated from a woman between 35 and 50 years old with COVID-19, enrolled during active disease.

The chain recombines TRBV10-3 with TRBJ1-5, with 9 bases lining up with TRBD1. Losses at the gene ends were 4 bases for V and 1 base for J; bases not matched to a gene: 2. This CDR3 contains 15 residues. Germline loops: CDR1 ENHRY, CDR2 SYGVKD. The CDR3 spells CAISGGTGSNQPQHF. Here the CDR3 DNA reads TGTGCCATCAGTGGGGGGACAGGGAGCAATCAGCCCCAGCATTTT.

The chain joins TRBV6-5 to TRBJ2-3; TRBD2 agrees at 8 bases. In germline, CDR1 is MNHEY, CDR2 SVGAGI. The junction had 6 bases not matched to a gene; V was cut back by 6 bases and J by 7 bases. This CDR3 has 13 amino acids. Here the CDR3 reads CASRSGRGYTQYF. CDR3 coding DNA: TGTGCCAGCAGGAGCGGGAGAGGGTATACGCAGTATTTT.

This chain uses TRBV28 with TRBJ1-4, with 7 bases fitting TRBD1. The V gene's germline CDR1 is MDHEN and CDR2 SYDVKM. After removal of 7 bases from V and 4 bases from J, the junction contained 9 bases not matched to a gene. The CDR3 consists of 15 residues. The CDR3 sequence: CASKDGTAFNEKLFF. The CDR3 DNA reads TGTGCCAGCAAAGACGGGACAGCCTTTAATGAAAAACTGTTTTTT.